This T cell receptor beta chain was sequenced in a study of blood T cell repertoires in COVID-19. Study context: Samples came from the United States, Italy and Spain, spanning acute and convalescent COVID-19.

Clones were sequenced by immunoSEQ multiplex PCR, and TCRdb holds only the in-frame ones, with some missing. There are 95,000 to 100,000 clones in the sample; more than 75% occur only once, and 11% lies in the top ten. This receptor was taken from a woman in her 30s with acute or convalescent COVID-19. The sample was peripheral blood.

CDR3 amino acids: CASSYSYGSYNEQFF. The DNA of the CDR3 is TGTGCCAGCAGTTACTCGTACGGCTCCTACAATGAGCAGTTCTTC. This sequence joins TRBV6-5 and TRBJ2-1; no clear D. Trimming shortened V by 0 bases and J by 0 bases, and 6 bases separated the two germline ends. The germline V gene encodes CDR1 MNHEY and CDR2 SVGAGI. The CDR3 runs 15 residues.